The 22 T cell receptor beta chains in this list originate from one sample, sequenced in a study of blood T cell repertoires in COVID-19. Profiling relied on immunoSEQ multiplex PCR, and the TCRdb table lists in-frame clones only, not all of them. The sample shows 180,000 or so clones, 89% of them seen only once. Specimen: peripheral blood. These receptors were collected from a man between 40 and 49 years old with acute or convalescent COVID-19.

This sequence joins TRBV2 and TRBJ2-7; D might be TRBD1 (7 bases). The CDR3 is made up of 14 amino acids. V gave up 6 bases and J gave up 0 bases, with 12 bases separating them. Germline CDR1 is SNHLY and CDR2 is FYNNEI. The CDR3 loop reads CASSRQGGSYEQYF. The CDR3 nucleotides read TGTGCCAGCAGCCGCCAGGGGGGCTCCTACGAGCAGTACTTC. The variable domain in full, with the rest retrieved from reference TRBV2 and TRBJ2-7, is EPEVTQTPSHQVTQMGQEVILRCVPISNHLYFYWYRQILGQKVEFLVSFYNNEISEKSEIFDDQFSVERPDGSNFTLKIRSTKLEDSAMYFCASSRQGGSYEQYFGPGTRLTVT.

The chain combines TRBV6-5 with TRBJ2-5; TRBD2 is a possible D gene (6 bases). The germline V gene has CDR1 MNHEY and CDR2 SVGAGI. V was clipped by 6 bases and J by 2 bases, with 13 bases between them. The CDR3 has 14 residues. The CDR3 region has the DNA TGTGCCAGCAGGGGGGGACGGTCACAAGAGACCCAGTACTTC. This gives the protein CASRGGRSQETQYF.

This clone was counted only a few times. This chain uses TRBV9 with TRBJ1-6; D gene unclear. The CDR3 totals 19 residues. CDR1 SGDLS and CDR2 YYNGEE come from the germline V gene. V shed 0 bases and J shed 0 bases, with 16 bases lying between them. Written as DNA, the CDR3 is TGTGCCAGCAGCGTAGACAGAATCAACCCGGACTCCTATAATTCACCCCTCCACTTT. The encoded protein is CASSVDRINPDSYNSPLHF.

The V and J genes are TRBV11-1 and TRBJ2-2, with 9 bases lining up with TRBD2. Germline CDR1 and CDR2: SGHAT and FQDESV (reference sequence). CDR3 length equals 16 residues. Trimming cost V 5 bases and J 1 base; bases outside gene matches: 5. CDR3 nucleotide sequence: TGTGCCAGCAGCCGTAGCGGGGGCCGGAACACCGGGGAGCTGTTTTTT. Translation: CASSRSGGRNTGELFF.

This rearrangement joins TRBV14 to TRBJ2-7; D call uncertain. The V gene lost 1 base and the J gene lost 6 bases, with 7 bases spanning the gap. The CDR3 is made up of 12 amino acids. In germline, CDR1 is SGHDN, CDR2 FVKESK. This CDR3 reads CASSQGNSEQYF. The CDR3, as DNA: TGTGCCAGCAGCCAAGGTAACAGCGAGCAGTACTTC.

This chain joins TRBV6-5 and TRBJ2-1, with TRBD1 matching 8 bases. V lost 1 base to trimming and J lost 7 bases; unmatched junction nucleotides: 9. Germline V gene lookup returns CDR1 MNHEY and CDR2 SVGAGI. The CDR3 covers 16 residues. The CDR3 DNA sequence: TGTGCCAGCAGTTACTTCCGACAGGGGAGTAGGAATGAGCAGTTCTTC. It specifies CASSYFRQGSRNEQFF.

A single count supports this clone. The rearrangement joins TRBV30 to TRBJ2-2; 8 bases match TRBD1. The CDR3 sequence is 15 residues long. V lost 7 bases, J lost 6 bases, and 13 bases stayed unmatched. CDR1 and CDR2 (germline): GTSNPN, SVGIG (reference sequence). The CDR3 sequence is CASGQAGRSPGELFF. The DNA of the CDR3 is TGTGCCTCGGGACAGGCGGGCAGATCGCCCGGGGAGCTGTTTTTT.

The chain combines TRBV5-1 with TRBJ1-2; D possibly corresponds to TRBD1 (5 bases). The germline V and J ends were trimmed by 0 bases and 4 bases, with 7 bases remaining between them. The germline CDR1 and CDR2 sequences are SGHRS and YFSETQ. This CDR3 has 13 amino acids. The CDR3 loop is CASSLDRIYGYTF. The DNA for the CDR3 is TGCGCCAGCAGCTTGGACAGGATCTATGGCTACACCTTC.

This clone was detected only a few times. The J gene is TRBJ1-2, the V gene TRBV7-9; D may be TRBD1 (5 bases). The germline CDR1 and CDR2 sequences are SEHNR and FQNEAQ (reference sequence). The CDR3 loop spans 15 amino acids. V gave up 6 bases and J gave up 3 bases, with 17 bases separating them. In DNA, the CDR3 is TGTGCCAGCAGAGGGGCAGGGTCGCTCGACTATGGCTACACCTTC. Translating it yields CASRGAGSLDYGYTF.

CDR3 nucleotide sequence: TGTGCCAGCAGTTTATTAGGCGGCTTGGGTGAGCAGTTCTTC. It codes for CASSLLGGLGEQFF. The gene calls are TRBV27 and TRBJ2-1; no definite D call. Trimming cost V 1 base and J 9 bases, with 13 bases left between them. Germline V gives CDR1 MNHEY, CDR2 SMNVEV (reference sequence). CDR3 length equals 14 residues.

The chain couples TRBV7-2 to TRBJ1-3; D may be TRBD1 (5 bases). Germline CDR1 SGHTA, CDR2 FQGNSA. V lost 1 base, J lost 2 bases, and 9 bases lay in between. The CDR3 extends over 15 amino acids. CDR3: CASSLVGGAGNTIYF. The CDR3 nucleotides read TGTGCCAGCAGCTTAGTGGGGGGGGCTGGAAACACCATATATTTT. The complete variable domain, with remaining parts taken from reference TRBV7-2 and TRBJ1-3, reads GAGVSQSPSNKVTEKGKDVELRCDPISGHTALYWYRQSLGQGLEFLIYFQGNSAPDKSGLPSDRFSAERTGGSVSTLTIQRTQQEDSAVYLCASSLVGGAGNTIYFGEGSWLTVV.

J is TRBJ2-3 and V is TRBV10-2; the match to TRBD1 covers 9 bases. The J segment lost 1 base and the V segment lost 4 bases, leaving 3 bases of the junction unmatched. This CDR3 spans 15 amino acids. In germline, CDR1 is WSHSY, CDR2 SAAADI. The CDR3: CASSGRTGGTDTQYF. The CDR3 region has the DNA TGCGCCAGCAGTGGGAGGACAGGGGGCACAGATACGCAGTATTTT.

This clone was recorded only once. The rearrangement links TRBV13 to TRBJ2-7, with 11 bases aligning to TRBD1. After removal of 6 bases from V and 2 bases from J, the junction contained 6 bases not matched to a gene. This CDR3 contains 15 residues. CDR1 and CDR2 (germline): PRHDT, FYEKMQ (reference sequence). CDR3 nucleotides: TGTGCCAGCAGGGCCGGGACAGGGGGGCCCTACGAGCAGTACTTC. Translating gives CASRAGTGGPYEQYF.

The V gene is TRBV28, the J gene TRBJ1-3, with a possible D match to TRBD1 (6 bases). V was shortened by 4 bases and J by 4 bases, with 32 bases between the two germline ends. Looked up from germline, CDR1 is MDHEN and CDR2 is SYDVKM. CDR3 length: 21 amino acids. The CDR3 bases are TGTGCCAGCAGTTCCCCACTCCACAGGGACGAGATTGGCATAAAGGGAAACACCATATATTTT. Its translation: CASSSPLHRDEIGIKGNTIYF.

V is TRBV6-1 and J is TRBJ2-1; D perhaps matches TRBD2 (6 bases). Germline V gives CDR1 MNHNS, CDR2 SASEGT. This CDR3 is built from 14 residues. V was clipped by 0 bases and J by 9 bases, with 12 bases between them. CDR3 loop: CASSEALPGGEQFF. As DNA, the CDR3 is TGTGCCAGCAGTGAAGCGCTCCCCGGGGGTGAGCAGTTCTTC.

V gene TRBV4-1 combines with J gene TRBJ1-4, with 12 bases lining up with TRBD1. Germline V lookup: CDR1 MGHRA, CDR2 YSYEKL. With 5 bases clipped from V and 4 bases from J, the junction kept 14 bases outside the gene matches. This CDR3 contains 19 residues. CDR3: CASSTRPGTGGSFNEKLFF. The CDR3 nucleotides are TGCGCCAGCAGCACGCGTCCCGGGACAGGGGGCAGTTTTAATGAAAAACTGTTTTTT.

The CDR3, as DNA: TGTGCCAGCAGCTTTACAGGGGACTATGGCTACACCTTC. Residues: CASSFTGDYGYTF. This chain links TRBV7-9 with TRBJ1-2; 7 nucleotides align to TRBD1. CDR3 size: 13 residues. Per germline, CDR1 SEHNR and CDR2 FQNEAQ (reference sequence). V was clipped by 3 bases and J by 3 bases; unmatched bases: 1.

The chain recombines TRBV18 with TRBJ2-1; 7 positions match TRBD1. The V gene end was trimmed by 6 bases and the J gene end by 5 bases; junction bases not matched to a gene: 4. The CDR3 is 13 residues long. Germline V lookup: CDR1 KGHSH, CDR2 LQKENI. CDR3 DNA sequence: TGTGCCAGCTCCTCTACAGGGGACAATGAGCAGTTCTTC. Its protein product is CASSSTGDNEQFF.

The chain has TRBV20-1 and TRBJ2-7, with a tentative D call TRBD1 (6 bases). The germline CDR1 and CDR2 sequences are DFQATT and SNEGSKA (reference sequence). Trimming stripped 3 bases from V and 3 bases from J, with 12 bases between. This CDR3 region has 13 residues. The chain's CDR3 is CSASRDKYYEQYF. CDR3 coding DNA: TGCAGTGCTAGTAGGGACAAATACTACGAGCAGTACTTC.

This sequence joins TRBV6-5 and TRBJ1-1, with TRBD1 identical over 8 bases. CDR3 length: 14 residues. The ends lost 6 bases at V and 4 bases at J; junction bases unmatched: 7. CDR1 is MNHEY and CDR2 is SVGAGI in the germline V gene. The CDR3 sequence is CASSYTGGVTEAFF. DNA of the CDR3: TGTGCCAGCAGCTATACAGGGGGGGTCACTGAAGCTTTCTTT.

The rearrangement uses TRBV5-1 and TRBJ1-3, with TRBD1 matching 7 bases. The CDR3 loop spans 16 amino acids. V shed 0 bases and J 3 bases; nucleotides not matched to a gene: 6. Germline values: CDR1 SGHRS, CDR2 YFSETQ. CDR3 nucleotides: TGCGCCAGCAGCTTGGGCCCGACAGGGCTTGGAAACACCATATATTTT. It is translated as CASSLGPTGLGNTIYF.

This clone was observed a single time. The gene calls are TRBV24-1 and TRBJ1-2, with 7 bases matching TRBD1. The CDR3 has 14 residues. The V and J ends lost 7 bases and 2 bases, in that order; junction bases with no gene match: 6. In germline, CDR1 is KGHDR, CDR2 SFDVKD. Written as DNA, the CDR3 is TGTGCCACCAGCTCCGGGACAGAGAACTATGGCTACACCTTC. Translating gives CATSSGTENYGYTF.